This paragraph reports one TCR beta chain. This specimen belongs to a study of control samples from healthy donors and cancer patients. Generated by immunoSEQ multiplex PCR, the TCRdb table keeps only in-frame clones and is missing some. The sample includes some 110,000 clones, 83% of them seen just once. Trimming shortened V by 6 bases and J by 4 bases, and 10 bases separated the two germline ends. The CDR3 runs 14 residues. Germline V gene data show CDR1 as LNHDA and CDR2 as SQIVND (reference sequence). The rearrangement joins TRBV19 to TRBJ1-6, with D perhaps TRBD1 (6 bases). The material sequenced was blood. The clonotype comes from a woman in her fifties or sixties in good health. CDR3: CASRDREYNSPLHF. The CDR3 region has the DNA TGTGCCAGTAGGGACAGAGAATATAATTCACCCCTCCACTTT. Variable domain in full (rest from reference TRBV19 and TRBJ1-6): DGGITQSPKYLFRKEGQNVTLSCEQNLNHDAMYWYRQDPGQGLRLIYYSQIVNDFQKGDIAEGYSVSREKKESFPLTVTSAQKNPTAFYLCASRDREYNSPLHFGNGTRLTVT.